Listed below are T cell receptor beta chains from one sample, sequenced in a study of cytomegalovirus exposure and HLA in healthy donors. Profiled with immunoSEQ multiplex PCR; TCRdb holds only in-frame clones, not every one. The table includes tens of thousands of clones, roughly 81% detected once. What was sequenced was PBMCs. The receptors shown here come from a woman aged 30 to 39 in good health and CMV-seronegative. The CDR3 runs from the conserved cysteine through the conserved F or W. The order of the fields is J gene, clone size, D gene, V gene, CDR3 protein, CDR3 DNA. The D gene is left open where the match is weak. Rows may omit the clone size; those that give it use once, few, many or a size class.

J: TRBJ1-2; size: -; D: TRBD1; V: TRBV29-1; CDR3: CSAGDRGAGYTF; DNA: TGCAGCGCTGGGGACAGGGGAGCGGGCTACACCTTC
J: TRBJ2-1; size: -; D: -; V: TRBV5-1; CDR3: CASSPGWGLYNEQFF; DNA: TGCGCCAGCAGCCCGGGCTGGGGGCTCTACAATGAGCAGTTCTTC
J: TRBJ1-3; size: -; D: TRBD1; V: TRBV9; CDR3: CASSFGDRGNTIYF; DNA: TGTGCCAGCAGTTTTGGGGACAGGGGAAACACCATATATTTT
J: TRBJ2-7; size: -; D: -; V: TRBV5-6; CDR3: CASSSRNRVSYEQYF; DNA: TGTGCCAGCAGCTCTCGGAACAGGGTATCCTACGAGCAGTACTTC
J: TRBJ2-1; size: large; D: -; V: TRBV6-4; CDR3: CASSPHEDAEQFF; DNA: TGTGCCAGCAGCCCCCATGAGGATGCCGAGCAGTTCTTC
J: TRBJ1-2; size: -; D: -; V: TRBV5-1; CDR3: CASSLDAGQIYGYTF; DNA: TGCGCCAGCAGCTTGGACGCAGGGCAAATCTATGGCTACACCTTC
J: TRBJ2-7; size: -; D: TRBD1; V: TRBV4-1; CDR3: CASSQGQGLTYEQYF; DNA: TGCGCCAGCAGCCAAGGACAGGGGTTGACCTACGAGCAGTACTTC
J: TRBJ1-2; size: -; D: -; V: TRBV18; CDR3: CASSTEPYGYTF; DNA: TGTGCCAGCTCAACAGAGCCCTATGGCTACACCTTC
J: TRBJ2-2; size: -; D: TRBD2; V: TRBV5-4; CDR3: CASSHTTDGRTPGELFF; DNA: TGTGCCAGCAGCCACACTACTGACGGGAGGACTCCCGGGGAGCTGTTTTTT
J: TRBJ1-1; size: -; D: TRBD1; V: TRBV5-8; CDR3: CASRSGQGDGSTEAFF; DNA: TGTGCCAGCAGATCCGGACAGGGCGACGGTAGCACTGAAGCTTTCTTT
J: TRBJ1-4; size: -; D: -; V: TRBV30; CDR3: CAWRVGWAGSTEKLFF; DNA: TGTGCCTGGAGAGTAGGTTGGGCAGGGTCCACCGAAAAACTGTTTTTT
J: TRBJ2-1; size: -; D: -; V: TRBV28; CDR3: CASRVISYTYNEQFF; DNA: TGTGCCAGCAGGGTTATTTCCTATACCTACAATGAGCAGTTCTTC
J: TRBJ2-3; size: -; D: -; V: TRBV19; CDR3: CASSISLDRIYTDTQYF; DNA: TGTGCCAGTAGTATATCCCTAGACAGGATCTACACAGATACGCAGTATTTT
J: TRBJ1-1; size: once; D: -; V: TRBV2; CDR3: CASTNRHKNTEAFF; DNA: TGTGCCAGCACCAACAGGCACAAGAACACTGAAGCTTTCTTT
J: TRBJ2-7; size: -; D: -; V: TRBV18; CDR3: CASSPTPPGNTQRSSYEQYF; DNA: TGTGCCAGCTCACCTACCCCCCCGGGGAACACTCAGAGGAGCTCCTACGAGCAGTACTTC
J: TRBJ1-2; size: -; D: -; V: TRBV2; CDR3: CASSALTDAGYTF; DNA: TGTGCCAGCAGTGCTCTGACAGACGCTGGCTACACCTTC
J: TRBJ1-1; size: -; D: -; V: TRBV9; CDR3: CASSVQGHTEAFF; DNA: TGTGCCAGCAGCGTACAGGGGCACACTGAAGCTTTCTTT
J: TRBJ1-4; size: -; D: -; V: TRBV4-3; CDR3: CASSQDLAALGEKLFF; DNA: TGCGCCAGCAGCCAAGATTTGGCCGCACTAGGTGAAAAACTGTTTTTT
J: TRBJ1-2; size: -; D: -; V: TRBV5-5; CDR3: CASSFLNSGAYPDF; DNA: TGTGCCAGCAGCTTTCTTAATTCAGGTGCATATCCGGACTTC
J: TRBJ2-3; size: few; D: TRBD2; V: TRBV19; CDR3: CASSIDLAGVGDTQYF; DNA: TGTGCCAGTAGTATAGATCTAGCGGGAGTCGGAGATACGCAGTATTTT
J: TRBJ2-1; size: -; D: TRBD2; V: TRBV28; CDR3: CASPPSGRGVNEQFF; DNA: TGTGCCAGCCCCCCTAGCGGGAGGGGGGTCAATGAGCAGTTCTTC
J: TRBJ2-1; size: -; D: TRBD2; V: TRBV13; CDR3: CASSELWGTSLNNEQFF; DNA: TGTGCCAGCAGCGAGCTGTGGGGGACTAGTCTAAACAATGAGCAGTTCTTC
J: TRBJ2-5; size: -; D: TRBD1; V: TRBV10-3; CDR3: CAISDGTGDETQYF; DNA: TGTGCCATCAGTGACGGGACAGGGGACGAGACCCAGTACTTC
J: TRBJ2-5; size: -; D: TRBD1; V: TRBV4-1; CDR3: CASSPDRVETQYF; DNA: TGCGCCAGCAGCCCGGACAGGGTCGAGACCCAGTACTTC
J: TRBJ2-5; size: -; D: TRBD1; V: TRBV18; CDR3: CASSPQGGEETQYF; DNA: TGTGCCAGCTCACCACAAGGGGGCGAGGAGACCCAGTACTTC
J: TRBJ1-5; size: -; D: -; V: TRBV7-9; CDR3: CASGAGPNQPQHF; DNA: TGTGCCAGCGGGGCAGGGCCTAATCAGCCCCAGCATTTT
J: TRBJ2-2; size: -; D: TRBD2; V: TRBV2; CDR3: CASSESSGSTGELFF; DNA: TGTGCCAGCAGCGAGAGTAGCGGGAGCACCGGGGAGCTGTTTTTT
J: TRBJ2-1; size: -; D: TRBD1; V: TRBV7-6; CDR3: CASSDRGELYNEQFF; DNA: TGTGCCAGCAGCGACAGGGGGGAGTTGTACAATGAGCAGTTCTTC
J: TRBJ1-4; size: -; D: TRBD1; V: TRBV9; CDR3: CASSWGDSLNEKLFF; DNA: TGTGCCAGCAGTTGGGGGGACAGTCTTAATGAAAAACTGTTTTTT